Here is one T cell receptor beta chain with its context. Its matching antigen is unknown. Peripheral blood, roughly 9.1 milliliters per donor, was collected. Each sample yielded at least 6 million isolated PBMCs. The data belong to a study of blood T cells in healthy people across ages. For the second PCR, which ran for about 6 to 12 cycles, a sample-barcoded 5' primer and a J-beta primer mix were used. One entry per CDR3 protein results from TCRdb running MiXCR on the 5' RACE reads. The sample has about 680,000 distinct CDR3 sequences, around 45% seen once. Study observations and caveats: In older individuals, TCR beta diversity per million T cells was lower, falling roughly linearly with age.

The V gene lost 7 bases and the J gene lost 5 bases, with 14 bases spanning the gap. This CDR3 is 12 amino acids long. CDR1 and CDR2 from the germline V gene are DFQATT and SNEGSKA (reference sequence). The TCR originated in an older woman in good health. The sample consisted of blood. The rearrangement links TRBV20-1 to TRBJ2-5; tentatively, D is TRBD1 (6 bases). The CDR3 coding sequence is TGCAGTGGAATCAGGGGCGGCGAGACCCAGTACTTC. It specifies CSGIRGGETQYF.